Each of the 8 T cell receptor beta chains below was sequenced from the same sample in a study of control samples from healthy donors and cancer patients. TCRdb keeps only in-frame clones here, not all; method: immunoSEQ multiplex PCR. This repertoire shows about 130,000 clones, roughly 92% found once; its top ten account for around 5.4%. The sample consisted of blood. The receptors shown here come from a man younger than 35 in good health.

The CDR3 nucleotides are TGTGCCAGCAGTCGGGGGCCCTTCTCTGGAAACACCATATATTTT. It specifies CASSRGPFSGNTIYF. The genes are TRBV3-1 (or the pseudogene TRBV3-2) and TRBJ1-3, with TRBD1 as a possible D gene (6 bases). Germline lookup yields CDR1 LGHDT and CDR2 YNNKEL (reference sequence). The CDR3 loop spans 15 amino acids. With 6 bases removed from V and 0 bases from J, the gap between germline ends came to 12 bases.

This clone was picked up a small number of times. The chain carries TRBV6-1 and TRBJ1-5; the match to TRBD1 covers 8 bases. The CDR3 has 17 amino acids. V gave up 2 bases and J gave up 7 bases; unmatched junction bases: 13. The V gene's germline CDR1 is MNHNS and CDR2 SASEGT. The CDR3 sequence: CASSEYLATGVGQPQHF. The DNA of the CDR3 is TGTGCCAGCAGTGAATATCTCGCGACAGGGGTGGGACAGCCCCAGCATTTT.

The DNA of the CDR3 is TGTGCCATCAGTGAGCTGGGGGTGCGGTCACCCCTCCACTTT. Translation: CAISELGVRSPLHF. V gene TRBV10-3 combines with J gene TRBJ1-6; D might be TRBD1 (5 bases). This CDR3 is built from 14 residues. The ends were cut back, 2 bases at V and 10 bases at J, with 12 bases in the middle. Per germline, CDR1 ENHRY and CDR2 SYGVKD.

The chain combines TRBV5-4 with TRBJ1-2; D possibly corresponds to TRBD1 (5 bases). V was trimmed by 1 base and J by 1 base, leaving 11 bases between them. The germline V gene has CDR1 SGHNT and CDR2 YYREEE (reference sequence). The CDR3 length is 15 residues. CDR3 in DNA: TGTGCCAGCAGCTTGCTGGACACGGATAACTATGGCTACACCTTC. It translates to CASSLLDTDNYGYTF.

The V call is TRBV20-1, the J call TRBJ1-4; 11 bases align to TRBD1. V trimming: 3 bases; J trimming: 7 bases; junction bases outside the gene matches: 19. This CDR3 spans 19 amino acids. Germline assignment: CDR1 DFQATT and CDR2 SNEGSKA (reference sequence). CDR3 amino acids: CSASSSWTGGYLGGEKLFF. DNA of the CDR3: TGCAGTGCTAGTTCCTCTTGGACAGGGGGCTACCTGGGTGGTGAAAAACTGTTTTTT.

The rearrangement links TRBV27 to TRBJ1-5; unclear D gene. V lost 4 bases and J 0 bases, leaving 7 bases between the germline ends. The length of the CDR3 is 14 residues. Per germline, CDR1 MNHEY and CDR2 SMNVEV (reference sequence). The CDR3 coding sequence is TGTGCCAGCAGTTCCCCTTATAGCAATCAGCCCCAGCATTTT. Protein product: CASSSPYSNQPQHF.

This chain links TRBV11-1 with TRBJ1-2, with TRBD1 as a possible D gene (5 bases). The CDR3 has 13 residues. Trimming stripped 2 bases from V and 4 bases from J, with 8 bases between. Per germline, CDR1 SGHAT and CDR2 FQDESV (reference sequence). This chain's CDR3 is CASSLPGSYGYTF. In DNA form, the CDR3 reads TGTGCCAGCAGCTTACCAGGGAGCTATGGCTACACCTTC. Supplemented by reference TRBV11-1 and TRBJ1-2, the full variable domain reads EAEVAQSPRYKITEKSQAVAFWCDPISGHATLYWYRQILGQGPELLVQFQDESVVDDSQLPKDRFSAERLKGVDSTLKIQPAELGDSAMYLCASSLPGSYGYTFGSGTRLTVV.

This clone was recorded once. The chain couples TRBV28 to TRBJ2-7; D perhaps matches TRBD1 (5 bases). Germline lookup yields CDR1 MDHEN and CDR2 SYDVKM. The germline V and J ends were trimmed by 4 bases and 0 bases, with 16 bases remaining between them. CDR3 length: 16 amino acids. This chain's CDR3 is CASSSLATTVSYEQYF. CDR3 DNA: TGTGCCAGCAGTTCCCTTGCGACGACAGTCTCCTACGAGCAGTACTTC.